The sequence of this TCR beta chain was determined in a study of post-analysis software for immune sequencing data. Study information: The courses of disease that were included comprised relapsing-remitting, secondary progressive and progressive-relapsing multiple sclerosis.

Study results and limitations: With TRBV5-6, TRBV5-1 and TRBV20-1 included, about 5 TRBV segments were more frequent in patients than in controls. Controls' normalized Chao1 diversity significantly exceeded that of multiple sclerosis patients.

Points on this clonotype: Its specificity is not known.

Unique molecular identifiers were present in the TCR beta cDNA libraries. It was from approximately 0.91 to 9.4 million T cells that about half a million cDNA molecules came. TCRdb recomputed calls from the PCR reads with MiXCR, one row per CDR3 protein. Here the sample spans hundreds of thousands of distinct CDR3 sequences, roughly 27% being singletons. V was clipped by 2 bases and J by 1 base, with 10 bases between them. The germline CDR1 and CDR2 sequences are DFQATT and SNEGSKA (reference sequence). This CDR3 region has 14 residues. This clonotype was sampled from a girl aged 10-17 years with multiple sclerosis. The sequenced material came from blood. The rearrangement uses TRBV20-1 and TRBJ2-3, with TRBD2 as a possible D gene (5 bases). The CDR3 sequence is CSARLVEGTDTQYF. In DNA form, the CDR3 reads TGCAGTGCTAGACTAGTGGAGGGCACAGATACGCAGTATTTT.